This T cell receptor beta chain originates from a study of blood T cell repertoires in COVID-19 (dated by TCRdb to the early 2020s). About the study as a whole: The collaborator samples originated in the United States, Italy and Spain and spanned the acute and convalescent phases of COVID-19. The material from the prospective study consisted of cDNA or gDNA derived from T cells, B-cell-depleted T cells, or PBMCs. Deeply sampled blood TCRbeta repertoires from subjects exposed to, actively infected with, or recovered from COVID-19 were included in the dataset. The repertoires were released in a freely available public database meant as a resource for research on the immune response to SARS-CoV-2. Samples came from the ongoing ImmuneRACE study (first 160 participants) plus 1,254 subjects from 6 global collaborators. A de-identified subject ID, COVID-19 status, age in years and sex were almost always included in the sample metadata. Where available, HLA class I and class II types were obtained from metadata supplied by the sample provider rather than from assay-based typing. Overall study results and their limits: Clinical and demographic metadata were provided uncurated, with the amount varying by source and participant.

TCRbeta CDR3 regions were amplified from genomic DNA by means of the immunoSEQ Assay, a bias-controlled multiplex PCR. The study's processing was this. The number of nucleated cells in each sample was estimated from the amplification of reference gene primers within the assay. To quantify the absolute abundance of each unique TCRbeta CDR3 rearrangement, sequence reads were collapsed and filtered. For each sample, productive Simpson clonality was calculated as the square root of Simpson's diversity index over productive rearrangements. TCRdb obtained this table from immuneACCESS and retained in-frame rearrangements with V and J assigned. These tables miss some clones; where compared with another copy, unresolved V genes account for less than half of the shortfall, and the remainder is unexplained. V and J calls and clone size are as listed in that table; D and trimming were resolved from the DNA. In this sample the table shows 310,000 or so clones, just over 90% of which occur a single time. 2.2% of the sample is taken by the ten largest.

Via the germline V gene (reference sequence), CDR1 is LNHDA and CDR2 SQIVND. The germline V and J ends show losses of 9 bases and 9 bases respectively, and no gene match explains 13 bases of the junction. The CDR3 spans 14 residues, from the cysteine through the phenylalanine. This entry keeps only the CDR3 DNA: 42 bases, framed from base 1. One collaborating source in Seattle enrolled patients during active infection and followed them longitudinally through the course of disease. Whole blood was collected in K2EDTA tubes by collaborating institutions according to the institutions' own protocols. For TCRbeta analysis, collaborators shipped samples as frozen whole blood, isolated PBMCs, or DNA extracted from either of those sample types. To note about this clone: No antigen is known for it. Within one base of it there is no much larger clone, and no base qualities were kept.

The sequence came from a woman between 25 and 40 years old with COVID-19, enrolled during active disease. Specimen: peripheral blood. Recombination joined TRBV19 with TRBJ1-5; TRBD1 aligns with 8 central bases. The CDR3 region reads CASRPGQDYWPQHF. The nucleotides read TGTGCCAGCAGACCGGGACAGGATTATTGGCCCCAGCATTTT.